The following is a T cell receptor beta chain sequence with its context. The CDR3 is 13 amino acids. Trimming stripped 3 bases from V and 2 bases from J, with 8 bases between. Germline CDR1 and CDR2: MGHDK and SYGVNS. Measured with immunoSEQ multiplex PCR; TCRdb has only the in-frame clones, and not every one. This table has about 190,000 clones, approximately 60% appearing once. This entry is derived from a study of shared clonotypes between healthy human individuals. Study context: CD4 naive and memory got three plates each, CD8 naive two, CD8 memory one.

The chain recombines TRBV25-1 with TRBJ2-7; D possibly corresponds to TRBD1 (5 bases). This TCR was recovered from a man under 40 in good health. Material: memory CD4+ T cells sorted from blood. The sample's subset: CD45RA-negative fraction. The CDR3 bases are TGTGCCAGCAGTGATCCCAGGGCCTACGAGCAGTACTTC. Its protein is CASSDPRAYEQYF.